The present T cell receptor (beta chain) was sequenced within a study of blood T cell repertoires in COVID-19. This CDR3 contains 13 residues. Germline V lookup: CDR1 LNHNV, CDR2 YYDKDF (reference sequence). Trimming cost V 2 bases and J 6 bases, with 8 bases left between them. The method was immunoSEQ multiplex PCR; TCRdb's version includes in-frame clones alone and lacks a portion of them. The sample contains roughly 75,000 clones, over 65% of which appear only once. The clonotype was recovered from a human donor with acute or convalescent COVID-19. The donor label of this sample is uncertain. The genes are TRBV15 and TRBJ2-1; D not certain. The material sequenced was peripheral blood. The DNA for the CDR3 is TGTGCCACCAGCAGAACCCGGAGCAATGAGCAGTTCTTC. Translation: CATSRTRSNEQFF.